The 18 T cell receptor beta chains listed next were all sequenced from one sample in a study of blood T cell repertoires in COVID-19 (dated by TCRdb to about 2020). The library came from the immunoSEQ multiplex PCR assay. Not all clones reach the TCRdb copy of this immuneACCESS table, which keeps in-frame sequences only. Checked studies attribute under half of the gap to unresolved V genes and leave the rest unexplained. The sample contains approximately 23,000 clones, around 91% of them found a single time. Around 2.8% of the sample goes to the ten largest clones. Material: peripheral blood. The receptors originated from a man between 65 and 85 years old with acute or convalescent COVID-19.

In its sample, this clone was seen a few times. V usage is TRBV30 and J usage is TRBJ2-7, with 8 bases that match TRBD1. Germline CDR1 GTSNPN, CDR2 SVGIG (reference sequence). The CDR3 spans 13 residues. The junction had 8 bases not matched to a gene; V was cut back by 6 bases and J by 4 bases. CDR3 in amino acids: CACTGTGLYEQYF. CDR3 bases: TGTGCCTGCACCGGGACAGGTCTATACGAGCAGTACTTC.

This sequence joins TRBV19 and TRBJ1-2; D is unresolved. Germline V gene sequence: CDR1 LNHDA, CDR2 SQIVND (reference sequence). V lost 3 bases, J lost 2 bases, and 13 bases lay in between. CDR3 size: 15 residues. DNA of the CDR3: TGTGCCAGTAGTATGTGGTACACAGCCAACTATGGCTACACCTTC. Protein sequence: CASSMWYTANYGYTF.

This clone appeared once. This chain connects TRBV5-5 to TRBJ2-7, with 10 bases lining up with TRBD1. This CDR3 region has 14 residues. V lost 4 bases and J lost 4; bases outside the gene matches: 5. Germline CDR1 is SGHKS and CDR2 is YYEKEE (reference sequence). Here the CDR3 DNA reads TGTGCCAGCAGCCTGGACAGGGGGACGTACGAGCAGTACTTC. Amino acids: CASSLDRGTYEQYF.

The chain couples TRBV11-2 to TRBJ2-1, with TRBD2 identical over 9 bases. The germline V gene has CDR1 SGHAT and CDR2 FQNNGV. J was trimmed by 7 bases and V by 4 bases; bases with no gene match: 14. The CDR3 consists of 17 residues. CDR3 loop: CASSSRRGAGGGNEQFF. The CDR3, as DNA: TGTGCCAGCAGCTCCCGGCGGGGAGCGGGGGGAGGGAATGAGCAGTTCTTC.

The gene calls are TRBV27 and TRBJ2-2; TRBD2 matches 9 bases. V dropped 5 bases and J dropped 5; count of bases not matched to a gene: 9. CDR1 and CDR2 from the germline V gene are MNHEY and SMNVEV (reference sequence). The CDR3 contains 16 residues. In nucleotides, the CDR3 is TGTGCCAGCAGTCCTTCCTTAGCGGGAGTAACCGGGGAGCTGTTTTTT. This codes for CASSPSLAGVTGELFF.

The chain combines TRBV19 with TRBJ2-7, with D tentatively TRBD1 (6 bases). Germline values: CDR1 LNHDA, CDR2 SQIVND (reference sequence). This CDR3 is 13 amino acids long. V was clipped by 6 bases and J by 0 bases, with 9 bases between them. The CDR3 reads CASSLDSSYEQYF. In DNA form, the CDR3 reads TGTGCCAGTAGCTTGGACAGCTCCTACGAGCAGTACTTC.

This clone has a handful of counts. The CDR3, as DNA: TGTGCCAGCAGCCCGCGGGACAGTGCGCAGTACTTC. Residues: CASSPRDSAQYF. V gene TRBV3-1 (or the pseudogene TRBV3-2) combines with J gene TRBJ2-7; D perhaps matches TRBD1 (7 bases). Germline lookup yields CDR1 LGHDT and CDR2 YNNKEL (reference sequence). V was cut by 4 bases and J by 9 bases, with 13 bases left in between. CDR3 size: 12 residues.

V usage is TRBV11-2 and J usage is TRBJ2-7, with D possibly TRBD1 on 5 matching bases. Germline CDR1 and CDR2: SGHAT and FQNNGV. The CDR3 totals 12 residues. The ends were cut back, 4 bases at V and 8 bases at J, with 12 bases in the middle. The CDR3 DNA sequence: TGTGCCAGCAGCTCAGGGTCAACGAAGCAGTACTTC. It encodes CASSSGSTKQYF.

This rearrangement joins TRBV6-5 to TRBJ1-3; D not certain. The germline V gene encodes CDR1 MNHEY and CDR2 SVGAGI. Trimming took off 2 bases at V and 4 bases at J, with 12 bases between the two ends. The CDR3 runs 15 residues. This chain's CDR3 is CASSYSRLLGNTIYF. The CDR3 DNA reads as TGTGCCAGCAGTTACAGCAGGCTACTCGGAAACACCATATATTTT.

The chain joins TRBV7-2 to TRBJ1-1; the D gene is possibly TRBD1 (6 bases). Germline V gene sequence: CDR1 SGHTA, CDR2 FQGNSA. V shed 4 bases and J shed 1 base, with 16 bases lying between them. This CDR3 has 16 residues. The CDR3 DNA follows: TGTGCCAGCAGCTCCCTGCCCGGGACAAGGAACACTGAAGCTTTCTTT. This codes for CASSSLPGTRNTEAFF.

This chain links TRBV5-6 with TRBJ2-1; TRBD2 matches at 15 bases. After removal of 3 bases from V and 4 bases from J, the junction contained 2 bases not matched to a gene. This CDR3 region has 16 residues. Germline V gene sequence: CDR1 SGHDT, CDR2 YYEEEE. The CDR3 reads CASSSGLAGGYNEQFF. The CDR3 DNA reads as TGTGCCAGCAGCTCGGGACTAGCGGGGGGATACAATGAGCAGTTCTTC.

This chain joins TRBV6-2 or TRBV6-3 and TRBJ2-4; 7 nucleotides agree with TRBD2. CDR1 is MNHEY, CDR2 SVGEGT, per germline. The V and J ends lost 2 bases and 0 bases, in that order; junction bases with no gene match: 4. The CDR3 loop spans 16 amino acids. CDR3 sequence reads: CASSYGGVVAKNIQYF. The CDR3 coding sequence is TGTGCCAGCAGTTACGGGGGGGTGGTAGCCAAAAACATTCAGTACTTC.

In its sample, this clone was seen once. The rearrangement joins TRBV7-3 to TRBJ2-1; perhaps TRBD2 as D (5 bases). Trimming left V 5 bases short and J 8 bases short, with 13 bases between. Looked up from germline, CDR1 is SGHTA and CDR2 is FQGTGA. The CDR3 is 13 amino acids. This chain's CDR3 is CASSPPSGYEQFF. The DNA for the CDR3 is TGTGCCAGCAGCCCACCGTCGGGGTATGAGCAGTTCTTC. Supplemented by reference TRBV7-3 and TRBJ2-1, the full variable domain reads GAGVSQTPSNKVTEKGKYVELRCDPISGHTALYWYRQSLGQGPEFLIYFQGTGAADDSGLPNDRFFAVRPEGSVSTLKIQRTERGDSAVYLCASSPPSGYEQFFGPGTRLTVL.

The CDR3 sequence is CASSPYRNTEAFF. CDR3 DNA sequence: TGTGCCAGCTCACCATACAGAAACACTGAAGCTTTCTTT. This chain connects TRBV18 to TRBJ1-1; D unclear. Germline CDR1 and CDR2: KGHSH and LQKENI. The ends were cut back, 2 bases at V and 2 bases at J, with 6 bases in the middle. The CDR3 sequence is 13 residues long.

This chain connects TRBV15 to TRBJ1-2; no definite D call. Germline V gives CDR1 LNHNV, CDR2 YYDKDF (reference sequence). CDR3 size: 16 residues. The V gene lost 5 bases and the J gene lost 7 bases, with 23 bases spanning the gap. CDR3 region: CATSSPRVKTQFGYTF. Here the CDR3 DNA reads TGTGCCACCAGCTCCCCGCGAGTGAAGACACAATTTGGCTACACCTTC.

CDR3 loop: CASSLREGRTGELFF. The DNA of the CDR3 is TGTGCCAGCAGCTTACGGGAGGGCCGTACCGGGGAGCTGTTTTTT. The gene calls are TRBV7-6 and TRBJ2-2; 8 bases line up with TRBD2. The CDR3 loop spans 15 amino acids. V lost 2 bases to trimming and J lost 5 bases; unmatched junction nucleotides: 4. Germline V gives CDR1 SGHVS, CDR2 FNYEAQ.

The chain combines TRBV7-6 with TRBJ1-4; 8 nucleotides line up with TRBD1. V was pared by 2 bases and J by 2 bases, with 1 base of the junction left unmatched. This CDR3 region has 15 residues. The V gene's germline CDR1 is SGHVS and CDR2 FNYEAQ. The CDR3 sequence is CASSLQGATNEKLFF. In nucleotides, the CDR3 is TGTGCCAGCAGCTTACAGGGGGCTACTAATGAAAAACTGTTTTTT. Looking up the rest from reference TRBV7-6 and TRBJ1-4 gives the full variable domain: GAGVSQSPRYKVTKRGQDVALRCDPISGHVSLYWYRQALGQGPEFLTYFNYEAQQDKSGLPNDRFSAERPEGSISTLTIQRTEQRDSAMYRCASSLQGATNEKLFFGSGTQLSVL.

The chain carries TRBV13 and TRBJ2-5, with 7 bases fitting TRBD1. The CDR3 runs to 16 residues. Germline V gives CDR1 PRHDT, CDR2 FYEKMQ (reference sequence). Losses at the gene ends were 5 bases for V and 7 bases for J; bases not matched to a gene: 16. CDR3 region: CASSRPTSDRQGTQYF. DNA of the CDR3: TGTGCCAGCAGCCGGCCAACCTCGGACAGGCAGGGGACCCAGTACTTC. Complete variable domain (other parts from reference TRBV13 and TRBJ2-5): AAGVIQSPRHLIKEKRETATLKCYPIPRHDTVYWYQQGPGQDPQFLISFYEKMQSDKGSIPDRFSAQQFSDYHSELNMSSLELGDSALYFCASSRPTSDRQGTQYFGPGTRLLVL.